This T cell receptor (beta chain) was observed in a study of T cell responses to AZD1222 COVID-19 vaccine. At the level of the study: Pooled samples include second doses given at about 4 or 12 weeks. Study outcomes and limitations: The peak T cell response came first, and repertoires were sampled only after it. Among AZD1222 vaccinees, only 5 to 7 were seropositive at baseline. It should be noted that donors were predominantly white British and more often female, and clonal diversity was possibly underestimated.

Only in-frame clones appear in the TCRdb table, and some are missing; sequencing was by immunoSEQ multiplex PCR. The sample consists of over 150,000 clones, less than 90% of them appearing once. This clone was detected once. Its antigen is unidentified. Germline V CDR1 and CDR2: SQVTM, ANQGSEA. This CDR3 has 13 residues. Germline trimming cut 7 bases from V and 1 base from J; bases unmatched to any gene: 6. The TCR was taken from an adult in good health. Sequencing used peripheral blood, obtained on day 0 of AZD1222 vaccination. This sequence joins TRBV29-1 and TRBJ1-1; 7 nucleotides line up with TRBD1. The chain's CDR3 is CSAMTGTNTEAFF. The CDR3 DNA reads TGCAGCGCGATGACAGGGACGAACACTGAAGCTTTCTTT. Filled out from reference TRBV29-1 and TRBJ1-1, the complete variable domain reads SAVISQKPSRDICQRGTSLTIQCQVDSQVTMMFWYRQQPGQSLTLIATANQGSEATYESGFVIDKFPISRPNLTFSTLTVSNMSPEDSSIYLCSAMTGTNTEAFFGQGTRLTVV.